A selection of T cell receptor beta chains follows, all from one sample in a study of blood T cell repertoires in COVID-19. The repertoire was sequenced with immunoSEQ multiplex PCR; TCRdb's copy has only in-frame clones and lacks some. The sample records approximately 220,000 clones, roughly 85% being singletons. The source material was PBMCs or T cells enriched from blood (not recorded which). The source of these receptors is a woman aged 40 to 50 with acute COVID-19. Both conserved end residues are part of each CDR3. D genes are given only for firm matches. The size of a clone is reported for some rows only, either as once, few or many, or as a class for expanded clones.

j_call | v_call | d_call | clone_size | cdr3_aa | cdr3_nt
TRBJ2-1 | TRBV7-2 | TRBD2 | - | CASSPSSGVLYNEQFF | TGTGCCAGCAGCCCTTCTAGCGGGGTCCTCTACAATGAGCAGTTCTTC
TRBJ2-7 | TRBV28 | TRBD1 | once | CASSFLQGVSDEQYF | TGTGCCAGCAGTTTCTTACAGGGGGTATCCGACGAGCAGTACTTC
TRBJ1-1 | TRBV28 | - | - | CASSPRVLNTEAFF | TGTGCCAGCAGCCCTCGGGTATTGAACACTGAAGCTTTCTTT
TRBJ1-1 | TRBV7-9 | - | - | CASSLETLNTEAFF | TGTGCCAGCAGCTTAGAGACACTGAACACTGAAGCTTTCTTT
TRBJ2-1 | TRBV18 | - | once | CASSQWGESNEQFF | TGTGCCAGCTCCCAATGGGGAGAGAGCAATGAGCAGTTCTTC
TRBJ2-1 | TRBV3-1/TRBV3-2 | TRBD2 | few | CASSQGLAGVPYNEQFF | TGTGCCAGCAGCCAGGGACTAGCGGGAGTACCCTACAATGAGCAGTTCTTC
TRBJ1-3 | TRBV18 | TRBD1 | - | CASSPVQGTSGNTIYF | TGTGCCAGCTCACCGGTACAGGGGACATCTGGAAACACCATATATTTT
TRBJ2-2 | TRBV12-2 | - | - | CASRLGSSGRATGELFF | TGTGCAAGTCGCTTAGGTTCCAGCGGGAGGGCCACCGGGGAGCTGTTTTTT
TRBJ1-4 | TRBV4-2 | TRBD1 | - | CASSQTDREDRKLFF | TGTGCCAGCAGCCAAACGGACAGGGAAGACAGAAAACTGTTTTTT
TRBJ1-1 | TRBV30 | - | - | CAWSLAAGNTEAFF | TGTGCCTGGAGCCTAGCCGCCGGGAACACTGAAGCTTTCTTT
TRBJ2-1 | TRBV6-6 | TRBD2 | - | CASRGLVYNEQFF | TGTGCCAGCAGGGGACTAGTCTACAATGAGCAGTTCTTC
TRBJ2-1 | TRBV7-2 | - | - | CASSLAQGWDEQFF | TGTGCCAGCAGCTTAGCGCAGGGTTGGGATGAGCAGTTCTTC
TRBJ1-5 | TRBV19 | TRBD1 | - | CASRGLGTGNQPQHF | TGTGCCAGTAGGGGGTTAGGGACAGGAAATCAGCCCCAGCATTTT
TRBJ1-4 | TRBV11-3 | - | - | CASRSGGSNEKLFF | TGTGCCAGCAGGTCTGGGGGGTCTAATGAAAAACTGTTTTTT
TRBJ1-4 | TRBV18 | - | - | CASSAAGLTGEKLFF | TGTGCCAGCTCGGCGGCAGGGTTGACGGGCGAAAAACTGTTTTTT
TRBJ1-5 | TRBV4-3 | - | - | CASSQDTGVRAQHF | TGCGCCAGCAGCCAAGATACGGGGGTTAGGGCCCAGCATTTT
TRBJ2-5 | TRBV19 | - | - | CATKWGPQETQYF | TGTGCCACTAAGTGGGGGCCCCAAGAGACCCAGTACTTC
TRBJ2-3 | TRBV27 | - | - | CASSFGRFRGPFSTDTQYF | TGTGCCAGCAGTTTTGGACGATTCAGGGGCCCCTTTAGCACAGATACGCAGTATTTT
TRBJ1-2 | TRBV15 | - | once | CATSREGGRPYGYTF | TGTGCCACCAGCAGAGAGGGGGGGCGACCCTATGGCTACACCTTC
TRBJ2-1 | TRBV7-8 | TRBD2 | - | CASSILALLNNEQFF | TGTGCCAGCAGCATACTAGCGCTCCTGAACAATGAGCAGTTCTTC
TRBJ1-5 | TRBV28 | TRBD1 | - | CASSPAGTGGQPQHF | TGTGCCAGCAGCCCAGCAGGGACAGGGGGCCAGCCCCAGCATTTT
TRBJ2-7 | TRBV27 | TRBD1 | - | CASSLRYGQGSNYEQYF | TGTGCCAGCAGTTTAAGATATGGACAGGGCTCAAACTACGAGCAGTACTTC
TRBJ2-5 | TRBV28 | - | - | CASSLIEGTGAGETQYF | TGTGCCAGCAGTTTAATCGAAGGGACGGGAGCGGGAGAGACCCAGTACTTC
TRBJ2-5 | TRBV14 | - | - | CASSTSYTQETQYF | TGTGCCAGCAGTACTAGTTATACCCAGGAGACCCAGTACTTC
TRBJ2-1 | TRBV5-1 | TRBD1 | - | CASSPTKDRANEQFF | TGCGCCAGCAGCCCTACCAAAGACAGGGCGAATGAGCAGTTCTTC
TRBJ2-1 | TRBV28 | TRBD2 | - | CASSSSGTSSSYNEQFF | TGTGCCAGCAGTTCAAGCGGGACTTCAAGCTCCTACAATGAGCAGTTCTTC
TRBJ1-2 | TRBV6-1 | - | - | CASSEAGGRNYGYTF | TGTGCCAGCAGTGAAGCGGGGGGACGCAACTATGGCTACACCTTC
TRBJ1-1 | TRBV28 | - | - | CASSFEDRGTEAFF | TGTGCCAGCAGTTTCGAGGACCGGGGCACTGAAGCTTTCTTT
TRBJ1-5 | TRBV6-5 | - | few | CASSLGERQPQHF | TGTGCCAGCAGCCTGGGAGAACGACAGCCCCAGCATTTT
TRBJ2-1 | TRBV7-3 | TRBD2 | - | CASSLAGEGSEQFF | TGTGCCAGCAGCTTAGCGGGAGAGGGGAGTGAGCAGTTCTTC
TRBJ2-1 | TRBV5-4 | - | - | CASSLFGPSPRSSYNEQFF | TGTGCCAGCAGCTTGTTTGGGCCCAGCCCCAGAAGCTCCTACAATGAGCAGTTCTTC
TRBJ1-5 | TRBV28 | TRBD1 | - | CASTYSRGSNQPQHF | TGTGCCAGCACTTACAGCAGGGGGAGCAATCAGCCCCAGCATTTT
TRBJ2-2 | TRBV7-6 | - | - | CASSLVSSPNTGELFF | TGTGCCAGCAGCTTAGTCTCGTCTCCGAACACCGGGGAGCTGTTTTTT
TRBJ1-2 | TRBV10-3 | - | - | CAISEQGGNYGYTF | TGTGCCATCAGTGAACAGGGTGGGAACTATGGCTACACCTTC
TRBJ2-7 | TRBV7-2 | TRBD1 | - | CASSGGDRVNEQYF | TGTGCCAGCAGCGGGGGGGACAGGGTAAACGAGCAGTACTTC
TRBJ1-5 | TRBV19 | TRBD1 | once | CASSILGQGVGQPQHF | TGTGCCAGTAGTATTCTTGGACAGGGGGTTGGGCAGCCCCAGCATTTT
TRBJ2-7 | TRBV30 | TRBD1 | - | CAWSDTGVFYEQYF | TGTGCCTGGAGTGACACAGGGGTTTTCTACGAGCAGTACTTC
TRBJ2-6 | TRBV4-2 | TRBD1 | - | CASSQDRGPGANVLTF | TGTGCCAGCAGCCAGGACAGGGGGCCTGGGGCCAACGTCCTGACTTTC
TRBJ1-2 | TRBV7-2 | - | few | CASSSRSVYGYTF | TGTGCCAGCAGCTCGAGGTCGGTCTATGGCTACACCTTC
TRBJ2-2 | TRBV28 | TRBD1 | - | CASSFLTGANTGELFF | TGTGCCAGCAGTTTCTTAACAGGGGCTAACACCGGGGAGCTGTTTTTT
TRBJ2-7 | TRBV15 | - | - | CATSRGGGKTYEQYF | TGTGCCACCAGCAGAGGGGGCGGGAAAACCTACGAGCAGTACTTC
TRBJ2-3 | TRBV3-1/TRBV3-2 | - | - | CASSQLLSDTQYF | TGTGCCAGCAGCCAACTACTATCAGATACGCAGTATTTT
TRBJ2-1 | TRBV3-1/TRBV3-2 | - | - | CASSQGSPAVF | TGTGCCAGCAGCCAAGGATCCCCAGCGGTCTTC
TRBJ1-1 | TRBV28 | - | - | CASTVGRGTEAFF | TGTGCCAGCACCGTAGGTCGGGGCACTGAAGCTTTCTTT
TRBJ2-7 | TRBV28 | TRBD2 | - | CASTGGGSGIEQYF | TGTGCCAGCACTGGGGGGGGTAGCGGGATCGAGCAGTACTTC
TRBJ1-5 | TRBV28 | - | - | CASSLPTGTNQPQHF | TGTGCCAGCAGTTTACCCACAGGGACCAATCAGCCCCAGCATTTT
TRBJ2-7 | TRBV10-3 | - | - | CAISDKYEQYF | TGTGCCATCAGTGATAAATACGAGCAGTACTTC
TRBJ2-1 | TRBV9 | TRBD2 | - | CASSVGPSGRGNEQFF | TGTGCCAGCAGCGTAGGCCCTAGCGGGAGGGGGAATGAGCAGTTCTTC
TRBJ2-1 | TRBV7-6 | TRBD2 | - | CASSLAVLAGYNEQFF | TGTGCCAGCAGCTTAGCAGTACTAGCGGGCTACAATGAGCAGTTCTTC
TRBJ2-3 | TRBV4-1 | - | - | CASSQMPQAEAGDTQYF | TGCGCCAGCAGCCAAATGCCGCAAGCGGAGGCGGGAGATACGCAGTATTTT
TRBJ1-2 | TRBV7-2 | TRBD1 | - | CASSLRTGSNYGYTF | TGTGCCAGCAGCTTAAGGACAGGGAGTAACTATGGCTACACCTTC